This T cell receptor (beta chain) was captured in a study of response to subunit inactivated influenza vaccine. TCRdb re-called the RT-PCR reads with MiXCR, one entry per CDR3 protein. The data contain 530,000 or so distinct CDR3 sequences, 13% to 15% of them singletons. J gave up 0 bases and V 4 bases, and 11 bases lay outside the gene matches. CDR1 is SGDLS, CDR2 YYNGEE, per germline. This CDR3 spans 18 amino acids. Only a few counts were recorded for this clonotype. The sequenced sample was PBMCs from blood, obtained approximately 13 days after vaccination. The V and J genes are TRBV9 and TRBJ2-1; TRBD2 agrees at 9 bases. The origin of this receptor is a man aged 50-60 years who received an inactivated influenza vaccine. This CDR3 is CASSKREVFPSSYNEQFF. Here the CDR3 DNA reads TGTGCCAGCAGCAAGCGGGAGGTGTTCCCAAGCTCCTACAATGAGCAGTTCTTC.